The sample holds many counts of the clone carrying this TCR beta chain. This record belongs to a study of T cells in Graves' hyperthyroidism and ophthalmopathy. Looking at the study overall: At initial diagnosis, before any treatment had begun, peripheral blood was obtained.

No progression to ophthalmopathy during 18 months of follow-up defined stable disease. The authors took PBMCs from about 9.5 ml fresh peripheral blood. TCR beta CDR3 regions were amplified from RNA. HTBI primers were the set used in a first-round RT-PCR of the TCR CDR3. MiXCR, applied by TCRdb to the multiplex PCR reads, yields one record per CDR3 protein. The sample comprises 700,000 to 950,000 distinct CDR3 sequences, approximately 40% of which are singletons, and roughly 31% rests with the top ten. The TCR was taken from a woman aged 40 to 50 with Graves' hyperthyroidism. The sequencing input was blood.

CDR3: CASSLGTGGFYEQYF. As DNA, the CDR3 is TGTGCCAGCAGCTTAGGGACAGGGGGTTTCTACGAGCAGTACTTC. The chain links TRBV7-2 to TRBJ2-7, with 10 bases identical to TRBD1. V shed 1 base and J 3 bases; nucleotides not matched to a gene: 3. From germline, CDR1 is SGHTA and CDR2 FQGNSA. The CDR3 extends over 15 amino acids.